This is a list of T cell receptor beta chains from one sample in a study of Tregs in tolerant kidney transplant recipients. TCRdb's table, derived via immunoSEQ multiplex PCR, lists solely in-frame clones and lacks some. The table has about 94,000 clones, approximately 93% seen once. The source material was CD4+ T cells from blood, sampled before the transplant. The receptor source for this set is a human donor who received a combined kidney and bone marrow transplant. Both conserved end residues are part of each CDR3. Each record gives: CDR3 protein, CDR3 DNA, CDR3 length, V gene, D gene, clone size, J gene. The D gene is left open where the match is weak. Not all rows give a size; the values are once, few, many and, for expanded clones, a class.

CASSQGQVSPLHF TGTGCCAGCAGCCAAGGACAGGTTTCACCCCTCCACTTT 13 TRBV14 - - TRBJ1-6
CASSLQGFSNQPQHF TGTGCCAGCAGTTTACAGGGTTTTAGCAATCAGCCCCAGCATTTT 15 TRBV28 - - TRBJ1-5
CASSGGQRMNTGELFF TGTGCCAGCAGTGGGGGACAGCGTATGAACACCGGGGAGCTGTTTTTT 16 TRBV6-1 TRBD1 - TRBJ2-2
CASSRETEGYGYTF TGTGCCAGTAGTAGAGAGACCGAGGGTTATGGCTACACCTTC 14 TRBV19 - - TRBJ1-2
CASSLSPYSPLHF TGTGCCAGCAGTCTCTCCCCTTATTCCCCCCTCCACTTT 13 TRBV27 - - TRBJ1-6
CASSQLGTRTSGRRNEQFF TGCGCCAGCAGCCAGCTCGGGACCCGGACTAGCGGGAGGCGTAATGAGCAGTTCTTC 19 TRBV4-1 TRBD2 - TRBJ2-1
CASSPFRDRDRGYSGELFF TGTGCCAGCTCACCGTTCAGAGACCGGGACAGGGGCTATTCCGGGGAGCTGTTTTTT 19 TRBV18 TRBD1 - TRBJ2-2
CASGPGQGVGVYEQYF TGTGCCAGCGGGCCGGGACAAGGCGTCGGCGTTTACGAGCAGTACTTC 16 TRBV25-1 - - TRBJ2-7
CASSLGRSGSGFRQETQYF TGTGCCAGCAGCTTAGGACGTAGCGGGAGCGGGTTCCGACAAGAGACCCAGTACTTC 19 TRBV11-3 TRBD2 - TRBJ2-5
CASSRTGGFSYEQYF TGTGCCAGCAGCCGGACAGGGGGTTTTTCCTACGAGCAGTACTTC 15 TRBV11-2 TRBD1 - TRBJ2-7
CAISPDGAGTSGRVDEQYF TGTGCCATCAGTCCCGACGGAGCGGGGACTAGCGGGAGGGTAGACGAGCAGTACTTC 19 TRBV10-3 TRBD2 - TRBJ2-7
CASSLPGTYEQYF TGCGCCAGCAGCTTGCCAGGGACCTACGAGCAGTACTTC 13 TRBV5-1 - - TRBJ2-7
CASSWKESGEQYF TGTGCCAGCAGCTGGAAGGAATCAGGAGAGCAGTACTTC 13 TRBV7-8 - - TRBJ2-7
CASSLDRWNTEAFF TGTGCCAGCAGCTTGGACAGGTGGAACACTGAAGCTTTCTTT 14 TRBV5-5 - - TRBJ1-1
CASSNRTSGRRGRLTDTQYF TGTGCCAGCAGCAACCGGACTAGCGGGAGAAGAGGTAGGCTAACAGATACGCAGTATTTT 20 TRBV21-1 - - TRBJ2-3
CASSDQPGQGNTEAFF TGTGCCAGCAGTGACCAGCCGGGACAGGGAAACACTGAAGCTTTCTTT 16 TRBV6-1 TRBD1 - TRBJ1-1
CASSRAGGWNEQFF TGTGCCAGCAGTCGAGCGGGGGGGTGGAATGAGCAGTTCTTC 14 TRBV2 TRBD2 once TRBJ2-1
CASSFGRLRSTDTQYF TGCGCCAGCAGCTTCGGTCGACTACGAAGCACAGATACGCAGTATTTT 16 TRBV5-1 - once TRBJ2-3
CASSLGQRASSYNSPLHF TGCGCCAGCAGCTTGGGGCAGCGAGCTAGCTCCTATAATTCACCCCTCCACTTT 18 TRBV5-1 - - TRBJ1-6
CASSQPPGLAGVATDTQYF TGTGCCAGCAGCCAGCCCCCGGGACTAGCGGGAGTAGCTACAGATACGCAGTATTTT 19 TRBV4-2 TRBD2 - TRBJ2-3
CASSKGVTAEAFF TGTGCCAGCAGCAAAGGGGTCACAGCTGAAGCTTTCTTT 13 TRBV21-1 - - TRBJ1-1
CATSRDRSISGNTIYF TGTGCCACCAGCAGAGATCGGAGCATCTCTGGAAACACCATATATTTT 16 TRBV15 - - TRBJ1-3
CASSQGPQGYEQFF TGCGCCAGCAGCCAAGGACCCCAGGGCTATGAGCAGTTCTTC 14 TRBV4-1 - - TRBJ2-1
CASSLGSVFPGPATGELFF TGTGCCAGCAGCTTAGGGTCGGTGTTCCCAGGGCCGGCCACCGGGGAGCTGTTTTTT 19 TRBV11-2 - once TRBJ2-2
CASSSGGPETQYF TGCGCCAGCAGCTCTGGAGGGCCTGAGACCCAGTACTTC 13 TRBV5-1 - - TRBJ2-5
CASSTRDRDQAGNTIYF TGTGCCAGCAGCACCCGCGACAGGGATCAAGCTGGAAACACCATATATTTT 17 TRBV7-9 TRBD1 - TRBJ1-3
CASTRGLAGGRSTDTQYF TGTGCCAGTACCAGAGGGCTAGCGGGAGGGCGTAGCACAGATACGCAGTATTTT 18 TRBV19 TRBD2 - TRBJ2-3
CASSFHGQLNTEAFF TGTGCCAGCAGTTTCCATGGGCAGCTGAACACTGAAGCTTTCTTT 15 TRBV27 - - TRBJ1-1
CASSLNRASPGEQYF TGTGCCAGCAGCTTAAATCGCGCATCGCCCGGCGAGCAGTACTTC 15 TRBV7-3 - - TRBJ2-7
CASSLPGKNEQFF TGTGCCAGCAGCTTACCCGGGAAAAATGAGCAGTTCTTC 13 TRBV11-2 - - TRBJ2-1
CASSPDWPRVDGYTF TGTGCCAGCTCACCAGACTGGCCCAGGGTTGATGGCTACACCTTC 15 TRBV18 - - TRBJ1-2
CASSRGGVGGKINEQFF TGTGCCAGCAGTCGGGGCGGGGTGGGAGGCAAAATCAATGAGCAGTTCTTC 17 TRBV27 - - TRBJ2-1
CASSFMGQGFEQFF TGTGCCAGCAGCTTTATGGGACAGGGCTTTGAGCAGTTCTTC 14 TRBV5-8 TRBD1 - TRBJ2-1
CASNVGLATYNEQFF TGTGCCAGCAACGTCGGACTAGCAACCTACAATGAGCAGTTCTTC 15 TRBV9 TRBD2 - TRBJ2-1
CASSVVTDTQYF TGTGCCAGCAGCGTAGTAACAGATACGCAGTATTTT 12 TRBV9 - - TRBJ2-3
CASSPTLAGLTDTQYF TGTGCCAGCTCACCAACGCTAGCGGGGCTCACAGATACGCAGTATTTT 16 TRBV18 TRBD2 - TRBJ2-3
CASSFPGTGGGEQFF TGCGCCAGCAGCTTCCCAGGGACAGGGGGCGGTGAGCAGTTCTTC 15 TRBV5-1 TRBD1 - TRBJ2-1
CASSPKRRNTEAFF TGTGCCAGCAGTCCGAAAAGGAGGAACACTGAAGCTTTCTTT 14 TRBV28 - - TRBJ1-1
CASSTGTGLGETQYF TGTGCCAGCTCAACGGGGACAGGGCTGGGGGAGACCCAGTACTTC 15 TRBV18 TRBD1 - TRBJ2-5
CAWSGSSLETQYF TGTGCCTGGAGTGGAAGTAGCTTGGAGACCCAGTACTTC 13 TRBV30 - - TRBJ2-5
CAWSPDRGPYEQYF TGTGCCTGGAGTCCTGACAGAGGCCCGTACGAGCAGTACTTC 14 TRBV30 - - TRBJ2-7
CASSALTGYAEKLFF TGTGCCAGTAGTGCGCTGACAGGGTACGCCGAAAAACTGTTTTTT 15 TRBV19 TRBD1 - TRBJ1-4
CATSAGGLSYNEQFF TGCGCCACCTCTGCGGGGGGACTCTCCTACAATGAGCAGTTCTTC 15 TRBV5-1 TRBD2 once TRBJ2-1
CATSHGGNYYEQYF TGTGCCACCTCCCACGGGGGAAATTACTACGAGCAGTACTTC 14 TRBV19 - - TRBJ2-7
CAWNRGMDTEAFF TGTGCCTGGAACAGGGGGATGGACACTGAAGCTTTCTTT 13 TRBV30 TRBD1 - TRBJ1-1
CAWSVREFRETQYF TGTGCCTGGAGTGTGAGGGAGTTTCGGGAGACCCAGTACTTC 14 TRBV30 - - TRBJ2-5
CASSVAVARGNTGELFF TGTGCCAGCAGCGTAGCTGTTGCGCGGGGGAACACCGGGGAGCTGTTTTTT 17 TRBV9 - - TRBJ2-2
CASSQSETSTVGETQYF TGCGCCAGCAGTCAATCGGAGACTAGCACGGTCGGTGAGACCCAGTACTTC 17 TRBV23-1 TRBD2 - TRBJ2-5
CASSYSGQGVERPQHF TGTGCCAGCAGTTACTCTGGACAGGGGGTTGAACGGCCCCAGCATTTT 16 TRBV6-6 TRBD1 - TRBJ1-5
CASSTVSGNTIYF TGTGCCAGCAGTACGGTCTCTGGAAACACCATATATTTT 13 TRBV7-2 - - TRBJ1-3
CASSPSGLAGGREQFF TGTGCCAGCAGCCCAAGTGGACTAGCGGGAGGGCGCGAGCAGTTCTTC 16 TRBV7-3 TRBD2 - TRBJ2-1
CASSLSGTGGRGYTF TGTGCCAGCAGTTTATCCGGGACAGGGGGCCGCGGCTACACCTTC 15 TRBV28 TRBD1 - TRBJ1-2
CASSLQKFTEAFF TGTGCCAGCAGCTTACAAAAGTTCACTGAAGCTTTCTTT 13 TRBV5-5 - - TRBJ1-1
CASSFDRGDTQYF TGTGCCAGCAGTTTCGACAGGGGAGATACGCAGTATTTT 13 TRBV27 TRBD1 - TRBJ2-3
CASRGTSGVVSYNEQFF TGTGCCAGCAGGGGGACTAGCGGCGTAGTCTCCTACAATGAGCAGTTCTTC 17 TRBV2 TRBD2 - TRBJ2-1
CASSPASSRGHDQPQHF TGTGCCAGCTCACCCGCATCCAGCAGGGGGCACGATCAGCCCCAGCATTTT 17 TRBV18 TRBD1 - TRBJ1-5
CAWRLPTGLAGNTIYF TGTGCCTGGAGGCTCCCTACAGGGTTGGCTGGAAACACCATATATTTT 16 TRBV30 - - TRBJ1-3
CASSGFFGGGKYIQYF TGTGCCAGCAGCGGTTTTTTCGGGGGGGGTAAATACATTCAGTACTTC 16 TRBV5-6 TRBD2 - TRBJ2-4
CASSPGTSGYEQYF TGCGCCAGCAGCCCAGGGACTAGCGGCTACGAGCAGTACTTC 14 TRBV5-1 TRBD2 - TRBJ2-7
CASSLGTGVANTGELFF TGTGCCAGCAGCTTGGGTACAGGGGTCGCGAACACCGGGGAGCTGTTTTTT 17 TRBV5-6 TRBD1 - TRBJ2-2